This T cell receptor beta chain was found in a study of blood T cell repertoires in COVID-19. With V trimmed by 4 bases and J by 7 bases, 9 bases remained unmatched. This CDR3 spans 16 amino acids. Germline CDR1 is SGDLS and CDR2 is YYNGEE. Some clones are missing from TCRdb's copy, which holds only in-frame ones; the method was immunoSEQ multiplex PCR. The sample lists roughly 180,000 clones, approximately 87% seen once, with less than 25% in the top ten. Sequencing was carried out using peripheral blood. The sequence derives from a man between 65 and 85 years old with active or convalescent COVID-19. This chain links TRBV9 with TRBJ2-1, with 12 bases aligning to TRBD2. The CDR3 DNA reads TGTGCCAGCAGCAAATCCGGGACTAGCGGGCGGAATGAGCAGTTCTTC. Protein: CASSKSGTSGRNEQFF.